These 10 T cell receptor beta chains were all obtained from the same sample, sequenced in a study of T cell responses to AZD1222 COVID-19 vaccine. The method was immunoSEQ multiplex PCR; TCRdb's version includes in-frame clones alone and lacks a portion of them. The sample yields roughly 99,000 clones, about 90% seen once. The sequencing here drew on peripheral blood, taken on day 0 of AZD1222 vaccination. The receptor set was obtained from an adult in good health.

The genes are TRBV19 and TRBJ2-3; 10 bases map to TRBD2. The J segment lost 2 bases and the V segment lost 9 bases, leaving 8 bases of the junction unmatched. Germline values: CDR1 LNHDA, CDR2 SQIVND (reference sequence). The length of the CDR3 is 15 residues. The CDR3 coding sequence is TGTGCCAGCTCGCAGGGGACTAGCGTCACAGATACGCAGTATTTT. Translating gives CASSQGTSVTDTQYF.

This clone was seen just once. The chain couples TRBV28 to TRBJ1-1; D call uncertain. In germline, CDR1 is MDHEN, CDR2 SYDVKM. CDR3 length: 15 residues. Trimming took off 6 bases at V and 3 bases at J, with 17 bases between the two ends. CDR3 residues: CASRVGYLRDTEAFF. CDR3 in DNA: TGTGCCAGCAGAGTAGGCTACCTACGGGACACTGAAGCTTTCTTT.

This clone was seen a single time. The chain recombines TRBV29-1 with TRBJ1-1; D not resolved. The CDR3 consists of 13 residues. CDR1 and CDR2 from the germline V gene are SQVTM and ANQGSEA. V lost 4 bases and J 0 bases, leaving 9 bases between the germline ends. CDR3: CSVVGQLNTEAFF. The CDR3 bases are TGCAGCGTTGTTGGGCAGCTGAACACTGAAGCTTTCTTT.

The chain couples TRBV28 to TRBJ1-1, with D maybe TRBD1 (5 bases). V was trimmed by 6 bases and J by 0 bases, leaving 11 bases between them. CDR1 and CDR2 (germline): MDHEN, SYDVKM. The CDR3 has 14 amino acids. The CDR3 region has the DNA TGTGCCAGCAGCCCGGGACTACTGAACACTGAAGCTTTCTTT. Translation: CASSPGLLNTEAFF.

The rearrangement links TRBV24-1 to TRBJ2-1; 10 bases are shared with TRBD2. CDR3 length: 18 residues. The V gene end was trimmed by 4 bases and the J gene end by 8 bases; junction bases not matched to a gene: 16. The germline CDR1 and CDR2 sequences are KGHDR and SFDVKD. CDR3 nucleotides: TGTGCCACCAGTGAGCCTCGGGGGCCTAGCGGGAGTGCGGATGAGCAGTTCTTC. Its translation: CATSEPRGPSGSADEQFF.

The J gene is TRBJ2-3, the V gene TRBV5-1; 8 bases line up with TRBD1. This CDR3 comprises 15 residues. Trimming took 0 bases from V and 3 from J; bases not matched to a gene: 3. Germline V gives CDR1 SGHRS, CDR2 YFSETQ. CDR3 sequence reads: CASSLATGGTDTQYF. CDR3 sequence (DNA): TGCGCCAGCAGCTTGGCCACAGGGGGAACAGATACGCAGTATTTT.

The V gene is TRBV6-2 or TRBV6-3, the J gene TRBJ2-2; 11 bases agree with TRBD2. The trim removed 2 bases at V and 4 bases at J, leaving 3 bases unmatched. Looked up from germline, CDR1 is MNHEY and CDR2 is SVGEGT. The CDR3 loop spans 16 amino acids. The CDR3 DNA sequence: TGTGCCAGCAGTTACCATGGACTAGCGGGCACCGGGGAGCTGTTTTTT. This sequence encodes CASSYHGLAGTGELFF.

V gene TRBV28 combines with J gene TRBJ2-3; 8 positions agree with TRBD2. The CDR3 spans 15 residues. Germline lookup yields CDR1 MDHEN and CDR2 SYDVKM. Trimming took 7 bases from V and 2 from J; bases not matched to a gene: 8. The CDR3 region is CASIPASGFTDTQYF. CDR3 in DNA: TGTGCCAGCATCCCGGCTAGCGGGTTCACAGATACGCAGTATTTT. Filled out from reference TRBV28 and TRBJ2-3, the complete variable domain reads DVKVTQSSRYLVKRTGEKVFLECVQDMDHENMFWYRQDPGLGLRLIYFSYDVKMKEKGDIPEGYSVSREKKERFSLILESASTNQTSMYLCASIPASGFTDTQYFGPGTRLTVL.

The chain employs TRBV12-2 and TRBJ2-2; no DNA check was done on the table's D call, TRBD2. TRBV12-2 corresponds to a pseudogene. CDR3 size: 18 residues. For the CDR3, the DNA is TGTGCAAGTCGCTTAAAGTCTGGCGGGAGGGTGTACACCGGGGAGCTGTTTTTT. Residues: CASRLKSGGRVYTGELFF.

The CDR3 DNA sequence: TGTGCCAGCAACCTCGGGGGAACCGGGGAGCTGTTTTTT. Translated: CASNLGGTGELFF. The chain recombines TRBV12-3 or TRBV12-4 with TRBJ2-2, with TRBD2 as a possible D gene (6 bases). CDR3 length equals 13 residues. V was pared by 7 bases and J by 5 bases, with 11 bases between.